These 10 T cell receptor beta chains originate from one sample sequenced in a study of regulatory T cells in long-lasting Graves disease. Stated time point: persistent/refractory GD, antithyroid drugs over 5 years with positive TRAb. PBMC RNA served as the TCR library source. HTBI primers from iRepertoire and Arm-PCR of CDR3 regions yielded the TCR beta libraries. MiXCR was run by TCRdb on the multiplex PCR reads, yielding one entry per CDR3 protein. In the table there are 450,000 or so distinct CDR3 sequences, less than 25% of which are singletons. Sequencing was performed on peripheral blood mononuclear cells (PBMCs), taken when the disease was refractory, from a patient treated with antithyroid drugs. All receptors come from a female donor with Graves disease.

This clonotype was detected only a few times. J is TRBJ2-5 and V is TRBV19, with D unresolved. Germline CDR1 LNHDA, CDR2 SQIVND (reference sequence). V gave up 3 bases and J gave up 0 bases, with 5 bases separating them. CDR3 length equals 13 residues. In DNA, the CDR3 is TGTGCCAGTAGTATCGCATACCAAGAGACCCAGTACTTC. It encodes CASSIAYQETQYF.

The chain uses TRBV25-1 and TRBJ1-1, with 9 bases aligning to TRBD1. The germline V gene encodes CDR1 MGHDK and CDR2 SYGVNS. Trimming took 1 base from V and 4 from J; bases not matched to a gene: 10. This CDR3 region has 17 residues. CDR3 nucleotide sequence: TGTGCCAGCAGTGAATGGGACAGGGCCGGGGAGGGCACTGAAGCTTTCTTT. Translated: CASSEWDRAGEGTEAFF.

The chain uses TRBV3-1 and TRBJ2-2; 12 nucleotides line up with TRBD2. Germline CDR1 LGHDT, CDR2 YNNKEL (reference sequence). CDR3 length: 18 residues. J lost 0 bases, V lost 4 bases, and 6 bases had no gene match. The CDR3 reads CASSRGLAGFTNTGELFF. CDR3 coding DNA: TGTGCCAGCAGCCGAGGACTAGCGGGATTTACGAACACCGGGGAGCTGTTTTTT.

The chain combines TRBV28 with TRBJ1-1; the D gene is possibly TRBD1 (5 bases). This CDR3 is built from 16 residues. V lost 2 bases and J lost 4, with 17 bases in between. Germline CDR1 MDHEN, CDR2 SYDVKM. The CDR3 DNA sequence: TGTGCCAGCAGTTTAGGGGACTTCCGAAGGAGCACTGAAGCTTTCTTT. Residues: CASSLGDFRRSTEAFF.

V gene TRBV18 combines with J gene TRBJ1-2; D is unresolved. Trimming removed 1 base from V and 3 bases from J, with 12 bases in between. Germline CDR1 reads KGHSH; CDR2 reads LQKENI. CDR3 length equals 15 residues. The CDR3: CASSPQASDYYGYTF. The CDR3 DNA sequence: TGTGCCAGCTCACCACAGGCCAGCGACTACTATGGCTACACCTTC.

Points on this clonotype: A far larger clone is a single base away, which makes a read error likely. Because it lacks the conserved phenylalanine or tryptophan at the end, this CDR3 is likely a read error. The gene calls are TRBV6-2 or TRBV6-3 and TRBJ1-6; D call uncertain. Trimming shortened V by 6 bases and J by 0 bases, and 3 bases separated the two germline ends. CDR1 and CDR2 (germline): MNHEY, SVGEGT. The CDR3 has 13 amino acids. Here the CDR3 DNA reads TGTGCCAGCAGAAGCTCCTATAATTCACCCCTCCACCTT. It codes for CASRSSYNSPLHL.

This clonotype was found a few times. In nucleotides, the CDR3 is TGTGCCAGCAGCACCGGGACAGCCGCAACTAATGAAAAACTGTTTTTT. Translated, it gives CASSTGTAATNEKLFF. The chain employs TRBV6-1 and TRBJ1-4; the match to TRBD1 covers 7 bases. In germline, CDR1 is MNHNS, CDR2 SASEGT. CDR3 size: 16 residues. Trimming at V came to 6 bases and at J to 0 bases, leaving 7 bases not matched to a gene.

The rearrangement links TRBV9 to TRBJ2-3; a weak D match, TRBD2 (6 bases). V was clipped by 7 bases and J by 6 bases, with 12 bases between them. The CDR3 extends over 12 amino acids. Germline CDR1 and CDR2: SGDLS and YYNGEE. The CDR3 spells CASGGTTDTQYF. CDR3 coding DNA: TGTGCCAGCGGGGGGACCACCGATACGCAGTATTTT.

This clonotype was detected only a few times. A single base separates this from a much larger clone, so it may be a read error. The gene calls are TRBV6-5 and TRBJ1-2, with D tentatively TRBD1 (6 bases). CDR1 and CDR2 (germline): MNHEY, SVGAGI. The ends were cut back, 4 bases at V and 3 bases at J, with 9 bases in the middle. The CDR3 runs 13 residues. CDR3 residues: CASSSQGYYGYTF. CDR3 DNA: TGTGCCAGCAGTTCCCAGGGGTACTATGGCTACACCTTC.

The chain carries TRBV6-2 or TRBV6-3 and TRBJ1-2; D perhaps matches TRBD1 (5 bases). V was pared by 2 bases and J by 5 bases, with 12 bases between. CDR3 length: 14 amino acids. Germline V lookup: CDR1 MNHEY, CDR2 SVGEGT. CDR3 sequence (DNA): TGTGCCAGCAGTTACGGAGGGACGGATTATGGCTACACCTTC. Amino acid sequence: CASSYGGTDYGYTF.